This T cell receptor (beta chain) was documented in a study of cytomegalovirus exposure and HLA in healthy donors. About the study: Genotyping of more than 300 donors showed that 80% to 90% belonged to the Caucasian-associated ancestry cluster.

In regard to this clone: Its antigen is still unknown.

Notes on the study in general: CMV serostatus was the only immune exposure information that was available. Cytomegalovirus association was assigned to about 150 TCR beta chains.

It was with 60 Vbeta and 13 Jbeta primers that the PCR ran. Assay: immunoSEQ multiplex PCR; the TCRdb copy retains only in-frame clones and omits some. The data hold fewer than 80,000 clones, with about 65% observed a single time. Germline V gene data show CDR1 as LNHDA and CDR2 as SQIVND (reference sequence). This CDR3 region has 14 residues. With V trimmed by 4 bases and J by 3 bases, 1 base remained unmatched. The sequence was collected from a man in his fifties in good health and CMV-seropositive. The gene calls are TRBV19 and TRBJ1-5; TRBD1 aligns across 9 bases. Material: PBMCs. The CDR3 reads CASSNRGLNQPQHF. The DNA for the CDR3 is TGTGCCAGTAGTAACAGGGGGCTCAATCAGCCCCAGCATTTT.